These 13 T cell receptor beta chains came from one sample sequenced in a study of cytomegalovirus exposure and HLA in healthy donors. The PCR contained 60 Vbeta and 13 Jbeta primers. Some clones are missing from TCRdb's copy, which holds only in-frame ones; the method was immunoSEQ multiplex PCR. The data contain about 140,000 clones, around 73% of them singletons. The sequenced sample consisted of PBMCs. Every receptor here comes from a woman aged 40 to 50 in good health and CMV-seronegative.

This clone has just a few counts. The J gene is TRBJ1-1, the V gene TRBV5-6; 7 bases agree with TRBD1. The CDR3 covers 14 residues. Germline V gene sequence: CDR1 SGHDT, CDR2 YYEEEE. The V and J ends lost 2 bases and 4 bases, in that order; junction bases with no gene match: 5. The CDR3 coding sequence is TGTGCCAGCAGCTTCAACAGGGGTTTCACTGAAGCTTTCTTT. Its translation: CASSFNRGFTEAFF.

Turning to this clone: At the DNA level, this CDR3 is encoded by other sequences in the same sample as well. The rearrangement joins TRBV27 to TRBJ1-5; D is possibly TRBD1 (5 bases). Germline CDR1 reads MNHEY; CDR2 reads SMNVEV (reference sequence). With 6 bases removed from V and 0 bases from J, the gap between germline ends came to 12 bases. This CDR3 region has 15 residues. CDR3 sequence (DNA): TGTGCCAGCAGCCTGACAGCGTATAGCAATCAGCCCCAGCATTTT. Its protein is CASSLTAYSNQPQHF.

DNA for the CDR3: TGCGCCAGCAGCCAAGAAATGGTGCAAGAGTATGGCTACACCTTC. It is translated as CASSQEMVQEYGYTF. The chain links TRBV4-1 to TRBJ1-2; D uncertain. The CDR3 is 15 residues long. Germline assignment: CDR1 MGHRA and CDR2 YSYEKL. With 0 bases removed from V and 5 bases from J, the gap between germline ends came to 13 bases.

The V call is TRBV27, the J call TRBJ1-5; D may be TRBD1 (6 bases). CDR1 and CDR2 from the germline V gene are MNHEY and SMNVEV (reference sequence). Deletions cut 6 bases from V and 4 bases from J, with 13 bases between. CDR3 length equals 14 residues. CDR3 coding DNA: TGTGCCAGCAGGCTACAGGGTGGTAATCAGCCCCAGCATTTT. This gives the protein CASRLQGGNQPQHF.

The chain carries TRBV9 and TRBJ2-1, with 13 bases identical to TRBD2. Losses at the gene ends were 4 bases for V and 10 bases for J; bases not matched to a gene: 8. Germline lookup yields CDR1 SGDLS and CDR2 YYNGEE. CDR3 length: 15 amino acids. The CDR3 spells CASSLTSGGSGEQFF. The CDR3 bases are TGTGCCAGCAGCTTGACTAGCGGGGGGTCCGGGGAGCAGTTCTTC.

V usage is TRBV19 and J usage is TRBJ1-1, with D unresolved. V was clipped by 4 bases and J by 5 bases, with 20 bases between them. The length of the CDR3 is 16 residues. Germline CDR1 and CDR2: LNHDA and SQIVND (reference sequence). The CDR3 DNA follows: TGTGCCAGTAGTAGAAGATATCGGGAGGCGCGAACTGAAGCTTTCTTT. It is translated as CASSRRYREARTEAFF.

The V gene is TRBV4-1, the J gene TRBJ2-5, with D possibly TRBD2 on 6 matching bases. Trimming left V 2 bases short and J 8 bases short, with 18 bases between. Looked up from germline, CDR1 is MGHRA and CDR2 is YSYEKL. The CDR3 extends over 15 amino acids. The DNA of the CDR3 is TGCGCCAGCAGCCAAACGACGGGACTTTTTTCCACCCAGTACTTC. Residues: CASSQTTGLFSTQYF.

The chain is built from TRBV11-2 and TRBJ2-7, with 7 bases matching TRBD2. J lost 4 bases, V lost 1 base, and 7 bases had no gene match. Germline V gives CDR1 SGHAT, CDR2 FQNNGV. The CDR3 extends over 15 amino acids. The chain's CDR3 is CASSLGIGGKYEQYV. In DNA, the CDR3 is TGTGCCAGCAGCTTAGGTATCGGGGGGAAGTACGAGCAGTACGTC.

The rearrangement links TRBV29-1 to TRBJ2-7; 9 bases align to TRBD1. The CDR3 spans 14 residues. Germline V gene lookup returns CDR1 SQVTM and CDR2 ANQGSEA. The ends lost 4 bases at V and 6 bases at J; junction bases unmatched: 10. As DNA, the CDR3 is TGCAGCGTTGTTCCCGCGGGACAGGGACTCGAGCAGTACTTC. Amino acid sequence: CSVVPAGQGLEQYF.

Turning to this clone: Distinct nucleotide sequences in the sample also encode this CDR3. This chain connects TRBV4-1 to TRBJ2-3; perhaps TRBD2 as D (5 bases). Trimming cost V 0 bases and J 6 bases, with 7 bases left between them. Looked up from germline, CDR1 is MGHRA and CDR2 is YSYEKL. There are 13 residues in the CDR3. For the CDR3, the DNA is TGCGCCAGCAGCCAAGAGAGGAGGGATACGCAGTATTTT. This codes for CASSQERRDTQYF.

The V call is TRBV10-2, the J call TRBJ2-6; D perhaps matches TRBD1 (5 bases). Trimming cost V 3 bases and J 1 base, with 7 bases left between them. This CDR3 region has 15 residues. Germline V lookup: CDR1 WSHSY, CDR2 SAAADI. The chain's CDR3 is CASSEAGSGANVLTF. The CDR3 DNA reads TGCGCCAGCAGTGAAGCAGGGTCTGGGGCCAACGTCCTGACTTTC.

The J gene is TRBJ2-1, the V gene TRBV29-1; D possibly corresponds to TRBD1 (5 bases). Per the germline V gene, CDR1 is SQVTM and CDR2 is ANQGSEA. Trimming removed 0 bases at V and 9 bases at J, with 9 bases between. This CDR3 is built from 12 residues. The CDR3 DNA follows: TGCAGCGTTGAAGAGCAGGGTCCTGAGCAGTTCTTC. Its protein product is CSVEEQGPEQFF.

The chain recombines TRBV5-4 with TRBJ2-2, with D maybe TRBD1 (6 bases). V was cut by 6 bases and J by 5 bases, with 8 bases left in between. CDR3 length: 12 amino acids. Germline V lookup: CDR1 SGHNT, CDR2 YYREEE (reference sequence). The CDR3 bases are TGTGCCAGCACAACAGGGACCGGGGAGCTGTTTTTT. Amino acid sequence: CASTTGTGELFF.